What follows are 5 T cell receptor beta chains derived from one specimen sequenced in a study of yellow fever vaccine responses in identical twins (dated by TCRdb to the late 2010s). The receptor library was made with RT-PCR. Reads for this sample came from an Illumina HiSeq 2500. TCRdb reprocessing: public reads trimmed at Q25 with fastp, clones called with MiXCR, in-frame beta chains kept. All rows with the same CDR3 protein become a single entry with the most common DNA and genes. The sample table contains about 10,000 distinct CDR3 sequences; only one count was recorded for roughly 85% of them. In total, the top ten clones hold 2% to 2.5% of the sample. Sample: T cells from blood (PBMCs), unsorted or a sorted subset (not recorded which), taken before or after yellow fever vaccination (not recorded which). These receptors came from a woman aged 18-29 years who received the yellow fever vaccine. Donor details come from another sample of the same person, matched by shared clones.

This clonotype showed up just a few times. This chain joins TRBV19 and TRBJ2-1; D call uncertain. Looked up from germline, CDR1 is LNHDA and CDR2 is SQIVND (reference sequence). V was clipped by 2 bases and J by 6 bases, with 2 bases between them. The length of the CDR3 is 11 residues. CDR3 DNA sequence: TGTGCCAGTAGTATAAGCAATGAGCAGTTCTTC. Its protein is CASSISNEQFF.

The chain carries TRBV10-1 and TRBJ1-1; TRBD1 is a possible D gene (5 bases). The CDR3 runs to 13 residues. Trimming pared 5 bases from V and 1 base from J, leaving 8 bases between. Germline CDR1 reads WNHNN; CDR2 reads SYGVQD (reference sequence). CDR3 in DNA: TGCGCCAGCAGTACCGACAGGAACACTGAAGCTTTCTTT. Protein: CASSTDRNTEAFF.

V usage is TRBV7-9 and J usage is TRBJ2-3; no clear D. The CDR3 has 12 amino acids. CDR1 is SEHNR, CDR2 FQNEAQ, per germline (reference sequence). Deletions cut 5 bases from V and 2 bases from J, with 5 bases between. In nucleotides, the CDR3 is TGTGCCAGCAGCCCGATCACAGATACGCAGTATTTT. Translation: CASSPITDTQYF.

This clonotype was observed a handful of times. The J gene is TRBJ2-1, the V gene TRBV27, with D unresolved. This CDR3 contains 14 residues. The V end lost 2 bases, the J end lost 3 bases, and 8 bases lay between the germline ends. The germline gives CDR1 MNHEY, CDR2 SMNVEV (reference sequence). CDR3: CASSLRALYNEQFF. The CDR3 coding sequence is TGTGCCAGCAGTTTAAGGGCTCTCTACAATGAGCAGTTCTTC.

V is TRBV2 and J is TRBJ2-7; D is possibly TRBD1 (6 bases). Trimming pared 1 base from V and 1 base from J, leaving 8 bases between. The germline CDR1 and CDR2 sequences are SNHLY and FYNNEI. This CDR3 contains 14 residues. The CDR3 nucleotides read TGTGCCAGCAGTGAAGGGACAGCTTCCTACGAGCAGTACGTC. Translation: CASSEGTASYEQYV.